Listed here is a single T cell receptor (beta chain). Repertoires were generated with immunoSEQ multiplex PCR, while TCRdb's copy carries only in-frame clones and drops some. The sample lists some 200,000 clones; around 91% were seen once. This specimen belongs to a study of blood T cell repertoires in COVID-19. The CDR3 has 13 amino acids. V shed 6 bases and J shed 10 bases, with 18 bases lying between them. Germline V CDR1 and CDR2: MDHEN, SYDVKM. The V gene is TRBV28, the J gene TRBJ1-2; D unclear. The receptor was isolated from a woman under 30 who had recovered from COVID-19. Sequenced: PBMCs or T cells enriched from blood (not recorded which). This CDR3 reads CASSLPGTVAYTF. CDR3 DNA: TGTGCCAGCAGCCTGCCCGGAACAGTGGCCTACACCTTC.